The rows below give T cell receptor beta chains drawn from one sample of a study of blood T cell repertoires in COVID-19. Profiling relied on immunoSEQ multiplex PCR, and the TCRdb table lists in-frame clones only, not all of them. Of some 150,000 clones in the sample, just under 85% were seen once. Sequenced sample: peripheral blood. These receptors came from a woman aged 40-49 years with active or convalescent COVID-19. Each CDR3 is given with its conserved first and last residue. The D gene is left open where the match is weak. Not every row has a clone size; where given, it reads once, few, many or a size class.

clone_size: few
j_call: TRBJ2-7
v_call: TRBV29-1
d_call: TRBD2
cdr3_aa: CSVEGYRGGLYEQYF
cdr3_nt: TGCAGCGTTGAGGGGTATCGCGGGGGGCTCTACGAGCAGTACTTC

clone_size: NA
j_call: TRBJ1-2
v_call: TRBV11-2
d_call: TRBD1
cdr3_aa: CASTRTGPYGYTF
cdr3_nt: TGTGCCAGCACGAGGACAGGCCCCTATGGCTACACCTTC

clone_size: NA
j_call: TRBJ2-7
v_call: TRBV9
d_call: TRBD2
cdr3_aa: CASSVGLAAYEQYF
cdr3_nt: TGTGCCAGCAGCGTTGGACTAGCGGCCTACGAGCAGTACTTC

clone_size: NA
j_call: TRBJ1-6
v_call: TRBV27
d_call: NA
cdr3_aa: CASSQGQLHNSPLHF
cdr3_nt: TGTGCCAGCAGCCAAGGACAGCTTCATAATTCACCCCTCCACTTT

clone_size: NA
j_call: TRBJ2-3
v_call: TRBV18
d_call: NA
cdr3_aa: CASSPGTIDNTQYF
cdr3_nt: TGTGCCAGCTCACCCGGGACAATAGATAATACGCAGTATTTT

clone_size: NA
j_call: TRBJ1-5
v_call: TRBV2
d_call: TRBD1
cdr3_aa: CASSGDRVRQPQHF
cdr3_nt: TGTGCCAGCAGTGGTGACAGGGTCCGTCAGCCCCAGCATTTT

clone_size: NA
j_call: TRBJ1-3
v_call: TRBV13
d_call: NA
cdr3_aa: CASSTGSSGNTIYF
cdr3_nt: TGTGCCAGCAGTACAGGGAGCTCTGGAAACACCATATATTTT

clone_size: NA
j_call: TRBJ1-2
v_call: TRBV2
d_call: NA
cdr3_aa: CASSEAGRIGYGYTF
cdr3_nt: TGTGCCAGCAGTGAAGCGGGGAGAATAGGTTATGGCTACACCTTC

clone_size: NA
j_call: TRBJ2-7
v_call: TRBV6-5
d_call: TRBD2
cdr3_aa: CASSYGLAGDIYEQYF
cdr3_nt: TGTGCCAGCAGTTACGGACTAGCGGGAGATATCTACGAGCAGTACTTC

clone_size: NA
j_call: TRBJ2-3
v_call: TRBV2
d_call: TRBD2
cdr3_aa: CASSGGGGTDTQYF
cdr3_nt: TGTGCCAGCAGCGGGGGGGGCGGCACAGATACGCAGTATTTT

clone_size: NA
j_call: TRBJ2-2
v_call: TRBV13
d_call: TRBD2
cdr3_aa: CASSLTSGRALSGELFF
cdr3_nt: TGTGCCAGCAGCCTTACTAGCGGGAGGGCTTTGAGCGGGGAGCTGTTTTTT

clone_size: NA
j_call: TRBJ2-7
v_call: TRBV27
d_call: NA
cdr3_aa: CASSLDSSYEQYF
cdr3_nt: TGTGCCAGCAGTTTGGACAGCTCCTACGAGCAGTACTTC

clone_size: few
j_call: TRBJ1-1
v_call: TRBV5-1
d_call: NA
cdr3_aa: CASSLVAGNTEAFF
cdr3_nt: TGCGCCAGCAGCTTGGTAGCCGGGAACACTGAAGCTTTCTTT

clone_size: NA
j_call: TRBJ1-2
v_call: TRBV4-2
d_call: TRBD1
cdr3_aa: CASRNSGQGLGYGYTF
cdr3_nt: TGTGCCAGCAGAAACTCGGGACAGGGCCTAGGGTATGGCTACACCTTC

clone_size: NA
j_call: TRBJ2-7
v_call: TRBV28
d_call: TRBD2
cdr3_aa: CASSLTSGGSYEQYF
cdr3_nt: TGTGCCAGCAGTTTGACTAGCGGGGGCTCCTACGAGCAGTACTTC

clone_size: NA
j_call: TRBJ1-5
v_call: TRBV5-1
d_call: NA
cdr3_aa: CASSFGPGSNQPQHF
cdr3_nt: TGCGCCAGCAGCTTTGGCCCGGGTAGCAATCAGCCCCAGCATTTT

clone_size: NA
j_call: TRBJ1-6
v_call: TRBV18
d_call: TRBD1
cdr3_aa: CASSPKTGGNSPLHF
cdr3_nt: TGTGCCAGCTCACCGAAGACAGGGGGGAATTCACCCCTCCACTTT

clone_size: NA
j_call: TRBJ2-5
v_call: TRBV15
d_call: NA
cdr3_aa: CATSREGSAAGETQYF
cdr3_nt: TGTGCCACCAGCAGAGAGGGGTCTGCGGCAGGGGAGACCCAGTACTTC

clone_size: NA
j_call: TRBJ2-7
v_call: TRBV5-6
d_call: TRBD1
cdr3_aa: CASSRTTQQGAVRWEQYF
cdr3_nt: TGTGCCAGCAGCCGAACGACACAACAGGGGGCCGTACGTTGGGAGCAGTACTTC

clone_size: NA
j_call: TRBJ1-6
v_call: TRBV27
d_call: NA
cdr3_aa: CASSYETGIPYNSPLHF
cdr3_nt: TGTGCCAGCAGTTACGAAACAGGGATCCCATATAATTCACCCCTCCACTTT

clone_size: NA
j_call: TRBJ1-2
v_call: TRBV28
d_call: NA
cdr3_aa: CASRGPSGHLF
cdr3_nt: TGTGCCAGCAGGGGCCCTTCGGGACACCTCTTC

clone_size: NA
j_call: TRBJ2-7
v_call: TRBV3-1/TRBV3-2
d_call: NA
cdr3_aa: CASSLRKINRAYEQYF
cdr3_nt: TGTGCCAGCAGCCTTAGGAAGATTAACAGGGCCTACGAGCAGTACTTC

clone_size: few
j_call: TRBJ1-2
v_call: TRBV5-8
d_call: NA
cdr3_aa: CASSLRGGELNYGYTF
cdr3_nt: TGTGCCAGCAGCCTGAGGGGGGGGGAGCTAAACTATGGCTACACCTTC

clone_size: few
j_call: TRBJ1-1
v_call: TRBV4-1
d_call: NA
cdr3_aa: CASSQEAGLTEAFF
cdr3_nt: TGCGCCAGCAGCCAAGAGGCGGGTTTGACTGAAGCTTTCTTT

clone_size: NA
j_call: TRBJ1-2
v_call: TRBV10-2
d_call: TRBD1
cdr3_aa: CASSPGTGGGSVGYTF
cdr3_nt: TGCGCCAGCAGCCCCGGGACAGGGGGAGGGTCGGTTGGCTACACCTTC

clone_size: NA
j_call: TRBJ1-2
v_call: TRBV9
d_call: NA
cdr3_aa: CASSAPGGYTF
cdr3_nt: TGTGCCAGCAGCGCCCCGGGTGGCTACACCTTC

clone_size: NA
j_call: TRBJ1-2
v_call: TRBV11-2
d_call: TRBD1
cdr3_aa: CASSPNPGQGLMGGYTF
cdr3_nt: TGTGCCAGCAGTCCCAACCCGGGACAGGGACTTATGGGTGGCTACACCTTC

clone_size: NA
j_call: TRBJ1-6
v_call: TRBV11-2
d_call: TRBD1
cdr3_aa: CASSLVQGQRSPLHF
cdr3_nt: TGTGCCAGCAGCTTAGTACAGGGACAGAGATCACCCCTCCACTTT

clone_size: NA
j_call: TRBJ2-5
v_call: TRBV19
d_call: NA
cdr3_aa: CASSIGAGRETQYF
cdr3_nt: TGTGCCAGTAGTATAGGGGCTGGCCGAGAGACCCAGTACTTC

clone_size: NA
j_call: TRBJ2-1
v_call: TRBV7-9
d_call: NA
cdr3_aa: CASSASADNEQFF
cdr3_nt: TGTGCCAGCAGCGCATCAGCGGACAATGAGCAGTTCTTC

clone_size: NA
j_call: TRBJ2-1
v_call: TRBV6-2/TRBV6-3
d_call: NA
cdr3_aa: CASSYGGDRWVNEQFF
cdr3_nt: TGTGCCAGCAGTTACGGGGGGGACAGGTGGGTGAATGAGCAGTTCTTC

clone_size: NA
j_call: TRBJ2-7
v_call: TRBV7-2
d_call: NA
cdr3_aa: CASSPVGGPSSYEQYF
cdr3_nt: TGTGCCAGCAGCCCGGTAGGAGGGCCAAGCTCCTACGAGCAGTACTTC

clone_size: NA
j_call: TRBJ1-4
v_call: TRBV29-1
d_call: NA
cdr3_aa: CSVQGYNEKLFF
cdr3_nt: TGCAGCGTTCAGGGGTATAATGAAAAACTGTTTTTT

clone_size: NA
j_call: TRBJ2-5
v_call: TRBV5-1
d_call: NA
cdr3_aa: CASSLVGDNQETQYF
cdr3_nt: TGCGCCAGCAGCTTGGTGGGGGACAACCAAGAGACCCAGTACTTC

clone_size: few
j_call: TRBJ1-2
v_call: TRBV2
d_call: NA
cdr3_aa: CASSQGYYGYTF
cdr3_nt: TGTGCCAGCAGTCAGGGGTACTATGGCTACACCTTC

clone_size: NA
j_call: TRBJ2-1
v_call: TRBV27
d_call: TRBD1
cdr3_aa: CASSRGQGNRNEQFF
cdr3_nt: TGTGCCAGCAGTAGGGGACAGGGGAATCGCAATGAGCAGTTCTTC

clone_size: NA
j_call: TRBJ2-1
v_call: TRBV14
d_call: TRBD2
cdr3_aa: CASSPFGLAGGDQAAYNEQFF
cdr3_nt: TGTGCCAGCAGCCCTTTCGGACTAGCGGGAGGAGACCAGGCCGCCTACAATGAGCAGTTCTTC

clone_size: NA
j_call: TRBJ2-7
v_call: TRBV18
d_call: TRBD1
cdr3_aa: CASSPQDRAYEQYF
cdr3_nt: TGTGCCAGCTCACCACAGGACAGGGCCTACGAGCAGTACTTC

clone_size: NA
j_call: TRBJ2-7
v_call: TRBV28
d_call: TRBD1
cdr3_aa: CASLDGTALGEQYF
cdr3_nt: TGTGCCAGCTTGGACGGGACAGCCCTTGGCGAGCAGTACTTC

clone_size: few
j_call: TRBJ2-7
v_call: TRBV7-9
d_call: TRBD2
cdr3_aa: CAFSRGEGYEQYF
cdr3_nt: TGTGCCTTTAGCAGAGGGGAGGGCTACGAGCAGTACTTC

clone_size: NA
j_call: TRBJ1-3
v_call: TRBV2
d_call: NA
cdr3_aa: CASSETGTLRSGNTIYF
cdr3_nt: TGTGCCAGCAGTGAAACCGGGACACTCCGCTCTGGAAACACCATATATTTT

clone_size: NA
j_call: TRBJ1-1
v_call: TRBV6-5
d_call: TRBD1
cdr3_aa: CASSYDRGETEAFF
cdr3_nt: TGTGCCAGCAGTTACGACAGGGGTGAGACTGAAGCTTTCTTT